The next 26 T cell receptor beta chains were all read from a single sample in a study of blood T cell repertoires in COVID-19. The repertoire was sequenced with immunoSEQ multiplex PCR; TCRdb's copy has only in-frame clones and lacks some. The sample lists under 500,000 clones; 70% to 90% were seen once. The sequenced sample was PBMCs or T cells enriched from blood (not recorded which). The receptor source for this set is a woman aged 18-29 years with acute COVID-19.

This clone is a singleton in its sample. This rearrangement joins TRBV11-2 to TRBJ2-1; no clear D. The CDR3 totals 13 residues. Germline V gene lookup returns CDR1 SGHAT and CDR2 FQNNGV. The ends were cut back, 1 base at V and 8 bases at J, with 9 bases in the middle. The CDR3: CASSLGLEDEQFF. The CDR3 bases are TGTGCCAGCAGCTTAGGGTTAGAAGATGAGCAGTTCTTC.

The gene calls are TRBV5-1 and TRBJ2-1; D may be TRBD2 (6 bases). CDR3 length: 15 residues. V shed 4 bases and J shed 3 bases, with 14 bases lying between them. Germline V gives CDR1 SGHRS, CDR2 YFSETQ. CDR3 sequence (DNA): TGCGCCAGCAGCCCTCGACTAGGTAGCTACAATGAGCAGTTCTTC. It is translated as CASSPRLGSYNEQFF.

The chain uses TRBV7-2 and TRBJ1-1; D possibly corresponds to TRBD1 (5 bases). The CDR3 loop spans 14 amino acids. The germline V gene encodes CDR1 SGHTA and CDR2 FQGNSA. Trimming removed 5 bases at V and 3 bases at J, with 13 bases between. The CDR3 loop is CASSPDPRDTEAFF. CDR3 sequence (DNA): TGTGCCAGCAGCCCCGATCCCAGGGACACTGAAGCTTTCTTT.

The chain uses TRBV19 and TRBJ1-1; maybe TRBD1 (5 bases). The CDR3 has 14 amino acids. Germline V lookup: CDR1 LNHDA, CDR2 SQIVND (reference sequence). V lost 7 bases, J lost 0 bases, and 12 bases lay in between. For the CDR3, the DNA is TGTGCCAGTACCCCGGGACTCATGAACACTGAAGCTTTCTTT. As protein: CASTPGLMNTEAFF.

This chain joins TRBV18 and TRBJ2-5; D possibly corresponds to TRBD2 (5 bases). The CDR3 is 14 residues long. Germline CDR1 and CDR2: KGHSH and LQKENI. V was cut by 1 base and J by 5 bases, with 11 bases left in between. The CDR3 reads CASSPQGVGETQYF. CDR3 in DNA: TGTGCCAGCTCACCACAGGGAGTTGGGGAGACCCAGTACTTC.

This chain connects TRBV7-2 to TRBJ2-5, with D perhaps TRBD2 (5 bases). The V gene's germline CDR1 is SGHTA and CDR2 FQGNSA. The CDR3 length is 14 residues. Deletions cut 1 base from V and 5 bases from J, with 11 bases between. The CDR3 DNA reads as TGTGCCAGCAGCTTAGACCCATCGGGGGAGACCCAGTACTTC. Protein: CASSLDPSGETQYF.

This clone was seen just once. The chain uses TRBV6-5 and TRBJ2-2, with 13 bases fitting TRBD2. This CDR3 comprises 15 residues. Germline trimming cut 7 bases from V and 5 bases from J; bases unmatched to any gene: 4. Germline V lookup: CDR1 MNHEY, CDR2 SVGAGI. In nucleotides, the CDR3 is TGTGCCAGCACACTAGCGGGGGGGCCTACCGGGGAGCTGTTTTTT. It codes for CASTLAGGPTGELFF.

The genes are TRBV19 and TRBJ2-7; 8 positions agree with TRBD1. In germline, CDR1 is LNHDA, CDR2 SQIVND (reference sequence). Trimming at V came to 7 bases and at J to 0 bases, leaving 5 bases not matched to a gene. The CDR3 is 14 residues long. CDR3 in amino acids: CASTPGTGSYEQYF. CDR3 sequence (DNA): TGTGCCAGTACCCCCGGGACAGGCTCCTACGAGCAGTACTTC. Variable domain in full (rest from reference TRBV19 and TRBJ2-7): DGGITQSPKYLFRKEGQNVTLSCEQNLNHDAMYWYRQDPGQGLRLIYYSQIVNDFQKGDIAEGYSVSREKKESFPLTVTSAQKNPTAFYLCASTPGTGSYEQYFGPGTRLTVT.

The CDR3 spells CASSSGEDSGNTIYF. CDR3 nucleotide sequence: TGTGCCAGCAGCTCTGGGGAGGACTCTGGAAACACCATATATTTT. The genes are TRBV13 and TRBJ1-3; D gene unclear. Germline lookup yields CDR1 PRHDT and CDR2 FYEKMQ (reference sequence). The CDR3 sequence is 15 residues long. The V gene lost 4 bases and the J gene lost 0 bases, with 10 bases spanning the gap. Drawing the rest from reference TRBV13 and TRBJ1-3, the complete variable domain is AAGVIQSPRHLIKEKRETATLKCYPIPRHDTVYWYQQGPGQDPQFLISFYEKMQSDKGSIPDRFSAQQFSDYHSELNMSSLELGDSALYFCASSSGEDSGNTIYFGEGSWLTVV.

The genes are TRBV27 and TRBJ2-2, with 9 bases lining up with TRBD1. The CDR3 totals 16 residues. The trim removed 5 bases at V and 2 bases at J, leaving 6 bases unmatched. CDR1 is MNHEY, CDR2 SMNVEV, per germline (reference sequence). The CDR3 sequence is CASSQTGQGNTGELFF. The DNA for the CDR3 is TGTGCCAGCAGTCAAACGGGACAGGGTAACACCGGGGAGCTGTTTTTT.

V usage is TRBV4-2 and J usage is TRBJ2-7, with TRBD1 matching 9 bases. Losses at the gene ends were 8 bases for V and 2 bases for J; bases not matched to a gene: 4. There are 13 residues in the CDR3. Germline loops: CDR1 LGHNA, CDR2 YNFKEQ. In nucleotides, the CDR3 is TGTGCCAGCTCCCGGGACAGGGCCTACGAGCAGTACTTC. The encoded protein is CASSRDRAYEQYF.

The V and J genes are TRBV12-5 and TRBJ2-5, with 10 bases matching TRBD2. CDR1 and CDR2 from the germline V gene are LGHNT and FRNRAP. CDR3 size: 15 residues. V was pared by 0 bases and J by 4 bases, with 2 bases of the junction left unmatched. DNA for the CDR3: TGTGCTAGTGGTTTGGTCAGCGGGGGGGCAGAGACCCAGTACTTC. Protein product: CASGLVSGGAETQYF.

This clone showed up just once. The rearrangement uses TRBV13 and TRBJ1-1; no definite D call. CDR1 PRHDT and CDR2 FYEKMQ come from the germline V gene (reference sequence). This CDR3 has 12 amino acids. With 4 bases removed from V and 4 bases from J, the gap between germline ends came to 7 bases. The CDR3, as DNA: TGTGCCAGCAGCTCAGCGGGCACTGAAGCTTTCTTT. As protein: CASSSAGTEAFF.

The genes are TRBV27 and TRBJ1-1, with TRBD1 as a possible D gene (6 bases). The ends were cut back, 6 bases at V and 8 bases at J, with 22 bases in the middle. Germline lookup yields CDR1 MNHEY and CDR2 SMNVEV (reference sequence). This CDR3 region has 15 residues. For the CDR3, the DNA is TGTGCCAGCAGAACCGCTTTGGGACACTATGGGGAAGCTTTCTTT. Translated: CASRTALGHYGEAFF.

This rearrangement joins TRBV9 to TRBJ2-2; the D gene is possibly TRBD1 (6 bases). CDR3 length equals 13 residues. Germline V gene lookup returns CDR1 SGDLS and CDR2 YYNGEE. The V and J ends lost 1 base and 6 bases respectively, with 7 bases between them. CDR3: CASSVTGSGELFF. The CDR3 DNA is TGTGCCAGCAGCGTAACAGGGTCCGGGGAGCTGTTTTTT.

This rearrangement joins TRBV7-9 to TRBJ1-2; a possible D gene is TRBD1 (6 bases). Germline V CDR1 and CDR2: SEHNR, FQNEAQ (reference sequence). This CDR3 comprises 14 residues. Trimming took 6 bases from V and 4 from J, leaving 15 bases between them. The CDR3 DNA follows: TGTGCCAGCAGAAACCGGACAGAGGGCTATGGCTACACCTTC. Amino acid sequence: CASRNRTEGYGYTF.

The chain links TRBV11-2 to TRBJ2-5; 8 positions agree with TRBD2. This CDR3 is 16 amino acids long. V was clipped by 0 bases and J by 2 bases; unmatched bases: 5. Germline V gene data show CDR1 as SGHAT and CDR2 as FQNNGV. CDR3 protein: CASSLDPAGVQETQYF. CDR3 coding DNA: TGTGCCAGCAGCTTAGATCCAGCGGGAGTTCAAGAGACCCAGTACTTC.

This rearrangement joins TRBV7-8 to TRBJ1-1; the match to TRBD1 covers 9 bases. V gave up 1 base and J gave up 4 bases; unmatched junction bases: 7. Germline V gene data show CDR1 as SGHVS and CDR2 as FQNEAQ. The CDR3 is 16 residues long. The CDR3 loop reads CASSLVGTGRITEAFF. CDR3 in DNA: TGTGCCAGCAGCTTAGTTGGGACAGGGCGTATCACTGAAGCTTTCTTT. Based on the CDR3 plus reference TRBV7-8 and TRBJ1-1, the full variable domain is GAGVSQSPRYKVAKRGQDVALRCDPISGHVSLFWYQQALGQGPEFLTYFQNEAQLDKSGLPSDRFFAERPEGSVSTLKIQRTQQEDSAVYLCASSLVGTGRITEAFFGQGTRLTVV.

This clone was detected a few times. The chain combines TRBV5-1 with TRBJ1-1; unclear D gene. Germline assignment: CDR1 SGHRS and CDR2 YFSETQ. The CDR3 loop spans 13 amino acids. V gave up 3 bases and J gave up 6 bases, with 12 bases separating them. CDR3 nucleotides: TGCGCCAGCAGCTCCCCTGGAGCGGCTGAAGCTTTCTTT. This gives the protein CASSSPGAAEAFF.

The rearrangement uses TRBV28 and TRBJ2-7, with D possibly matching TRBD2 (6 bases). The CDR3 is 16 residues long. Germline CDR1 and CDR2: MDHEN and SYDVKM. V gave up 5 bases and J gave up 3 bases, with 20 bases separating them. CDR3 amino acids: CASSPPLWRVDYEQYF. In DNA, the CDR3 is TGTGCCAGCAGTCCCCCTCTTTGGAGGGTTGACTACGAGCAGTACTTC.

This clone was seen only a few times. The gene calls are TRBV19 and TRBJ1-1; D perhaps matches TRBD1 (6 bases). Germline loops: CDR1 LNHDA, CDR2 SQIVND (reference sequence). The V gene lost 3 bases and the J gene lost 9 bases, with 14 bases spanning the gap. The length of the CDR3 is 13 residues. As DNA, the CDR3 is TGTGCCAGTAGTATGGGGCGGACAGCCCAAGCTTTCTTT. It codes for CASSMGRTAQAFF.

The chain is built from TRBV19 and TRBJ2-6, with 7 bases that match TRBD1. The germline V gene encodes CDR1 LNHDA and CDR2 SQIVND (reference sequence). This CDR3 has 16 residues. The V and J ends lost 2 bases and 2 bases, in that order; junction bases with no gene match: 3. This chain's CDR3 is CASSITGDPGANVLTF. Written as DNA, the CDR3 is TGTGCCAGTAGTATAACAGGGGATCCTGGGGCCAACGTCCTGACTTTC.

The CDR3 bases are TGTGCCAGCAGTCTTTTACTAGCGGGAGTGTACAATGAGCAGTTCTTC. This gives the protein CASSLLLAGVYNEQFF. The chain joins TRBV7-2 to TRBJ2-1; 11 bases agree with TRBD2. V gave up 6 bases and J gave up 4 bases; unmatched junction bases: 8. Germline V gene lookup returns CDR1 SGHTA and CDR2 FQGNSA. The CDR3 consists of 16 residues.

This clone has just a few counts. It differs at one base from a far larger clone, so likely a read error. The rearrangement uses TRBV7-9 and TRBJ2-7, with 8 bases identical to TRBD1. V trimming: 4 bases; J trimming: 5 bases; junction bases outside the gene matches: 4. This CDR3 spans 13 amino acids. In germline, CDR1 is SEHNR, CDR2 FQNEAQ (reference sequence). The CDR3 DNA reads as TGTGCCAGCAGCTGGGACAGGCCCCACGAGCAGTACTTC. As protein: CASSWDRPHEQYF.

This chain uses TRBV4-1 with TRBJ1-5; a weak D match, TRBD1 (6 bases). This CDR3 is built from 15 residues. With 0 bases removed from V and 6 bases from J, the gap between germline ends came to 12 bases. Germline CDR1 is MGHRA and CDR2 is YSYEKL. CDR3 loop: CASSQDGGGLQPQHF. The DNA of the CDR3 is TGCGCCAGCAGCCAAGATGGGGGGGGCCTTCAGCCCCAGCATTTT.

This chain connects TRBV5-1 to TRBJ1-2; 8 bases line up with TRBD1. The CDR3 runs to 14 residues. J was trimmed by 0 bases and V by 3 bases; bases with no gene match: 1. Germline V gene data show CDR1 as SGHRS and CDR2 as YFSETQ. CDR3 amino acids: CASSSGQANYGYTF. DNA of the CDR3: TGCGCCAGCAGCTCGGGACAGGCTAACTATGGCTACACCTTC.